Below, one T cell receptor beta chain is given with its context. The target antigen is unknown. An assay was performed, and its level was deep. Methods used by the authors: ImmunoSEQ output lacked quality scores and full-length reads, limiting matched filtering. Produced via immunoSEQ multiplex PCR; TCRdb's table is partial and in-frame only. V and J calls and clone size are given by that table; D and trimming were obtained from the DNA. This table holds around 1.9 million clones, over 85% found once. CD45RO negativity and positive selection for CCR7 defined naive CD8 cells, a population that excluded terminally differentiated effector memory CD45RA+ cells. The germline CDR1 and CDR2 sequences are KGHSH and LQKENI. CDR3 length: 13 amino acids. Trimming left V 3 bases short and J 6 bases short, with 8 bases between. This entry belongs to a study of shared clonotypes between healthy human individuals.

Overall study findings and caveats: Shared clonotypes: approximately 5% naive CD4, about 3.5% naive CD8, about 2.2% memory CD4, 0.4% to 0.5% memory CD8. Naive subsets generally exceeded memory subsets in estimated richness.

Sequencing used naive CD8+ T cells from PBMCs. V usage is TRBV18 and J usage is TRBJ2-2, with no clear D. The source is a man aged 18 to 30 in good health. Some clones in this sample may be carry-over from other donors' samples. In nucleotides, the CDR3 is TGTGCCAGCTCACCCCGCCGGGCCGGGGAGCTGTTTTTT. Its translation: CASSPRRAGELFF. The variable domain in full, with the rest retrieved from reference TRBV18 and TRBJ2-2, is NAGVMQNPRHLVRRRGQEARLRCSPMKGHSHVYWYRQLPEEGLKFMVYLQKENIIDESGMPKERFSAEFPKEGPSILRIQQVVRGDSAAYFCASSPRRAGELFFGEGSRLTVL.